Below, one TCR beta chain is given with its context. Its target antigen remains unknown. No base-level quality is on record; no much larger clone is a single base apart. The germline V gene yields SGHDN for CDR1 and FVKESK for CDR2. Spanning cysteine to phenylalanine, the CDR3 consists of 14 amino acids. Of all the DNA, just the CDR3 is kept, 42 bases in frame from base 1. V loses 1 base, J loses 0 bases, and the germline ends lie 6 bases apart. The CDR3 regions of human TCRbeta chains were analyzed by immunosequencing. As for the authors' bioinformatics: TCRs in the repertoires were matched against a reference library of SARS-CoV-2-specific TCRs that had been generated with the MIRA antigen-specificity platform. Breadth was defined as the fraction of unique TCRs that were SARS-CoV-2-associated, and depth was defined as the fraction of total T cells that were SARS-CoV-2-associated. Using the MIRA data, every spike-specific TCR was mapped to the spike region that the TCR reacted to and assigned to either a CD4 or a CD8 class. Log10-transformed breadth and depth values were compared by one-way ANOVA with Sidak's multiple comparisons tests. Here the immuneACCESS table is served through TCRdb, limited to in-frame sequences with V and J called. Missing clones are a known gap in these copies; in checked studies unresolved V genes cover under half, and the rest lacks a known reason. V, J and clone size are taken as reported in that table, and D and trimming were inferred from the DNA itself. A total of about 88,000 clones appear in this sample, roughly 89% of them only once. The ten largest clones capture less than 5% of the sample.

The intended sense of this specimen's time point label: about 28 days (+/-7) after the second vaccine dose. AZD1222 recipients whose second dose came at about 4 weeks and those whose second dose came at about 12 weeks were combined into one group, since spike-specific TCR depth and breadth did not differ between the two schedules. Vaccinee samples came from UK trials COV001 and COV002, including a single-blind randomized controlled phase 2/3 trial of AZD1222 (ChAdOx1 nCoV-19) in healthy adults. For TCRbeta chain sequencing, PBMC samples were collected from trial participants at day 0 and at day 28 after the second dose. The data were taken from a study of T cell responses to AZD1222 COVID-19 vaccine (dated by TCRdb to the early 2020s). About the full investigation: A total of about 240 trial participants underwent TCR sequencing, of whom 207 received two doses of AZD1222 and around 25 received two doses of the MenACWY control vaccine. Trial participants were enrolled by age into subgroups of 18-55, 56-69 and 70-plus years, and around 150, 28 and 57 TCR-sequenced participants, respectively, were included in these subgroups. What the study reported, not specific to this receptor: Most participants were white British and females outnumbered males, and the authors suggested that clonal diversity may have been underestimated. In the small 56-69-year group, the increase in depth fell short of significance, most likely because of low power. CD4 TCRs associated with the vaccine covered the entire spike protein, and the dominant responses were in regions 160-218 and 743-854. No day 14 peak-response samples were available, so repertoires were characterized only after the peak T cell response. Reportedly, close to half of the unique spike-specific TCRs recognized epitopes lying outside the regions that are mutated in the B.1.351 and B.1.1.7 variants. Spike-specific TCR breadth and depth rose significantly after two AZD1222 doses compared with day 0 and with MenACWY recipients. Conclusions about previously exposed vaccinees were limited because only six or seven AZD1222 recipients were SARS-CoV-2 seropositive at baseline.

The sample consisted of peripheral blood, taken 28 days after the second AZD1222 dose. The sequence came from an adult who received the AZD1222 COVID-19 vaccine. This receptor chain uses TRBV14 and TRBJ1-2; no confident D gene assignment can be made. The CDR3 protein is CASSQGASNYGYTF. The sequenced DNA: TGTGCCAGCAGCCAAGGGGCATCTAACTATGGCTACACCTTC.